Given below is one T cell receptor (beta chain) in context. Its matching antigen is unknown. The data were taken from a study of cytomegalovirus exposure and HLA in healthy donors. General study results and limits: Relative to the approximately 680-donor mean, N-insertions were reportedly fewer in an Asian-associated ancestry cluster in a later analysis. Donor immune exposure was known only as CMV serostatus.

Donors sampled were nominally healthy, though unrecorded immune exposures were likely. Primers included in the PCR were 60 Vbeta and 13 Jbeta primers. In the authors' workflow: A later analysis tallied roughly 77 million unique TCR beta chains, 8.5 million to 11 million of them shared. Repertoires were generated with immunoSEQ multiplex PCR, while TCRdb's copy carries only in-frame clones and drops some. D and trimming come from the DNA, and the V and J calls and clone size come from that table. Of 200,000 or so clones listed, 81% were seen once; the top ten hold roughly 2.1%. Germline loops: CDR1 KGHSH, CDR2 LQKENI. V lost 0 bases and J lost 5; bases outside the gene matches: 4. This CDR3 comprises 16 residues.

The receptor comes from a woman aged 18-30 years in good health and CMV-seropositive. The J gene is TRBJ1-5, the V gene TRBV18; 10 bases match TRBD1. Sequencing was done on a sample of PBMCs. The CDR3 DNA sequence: TGTGCCAGCTCACCACCGTTTGGGACAGGGGATCAGCCCCAGCATTTT. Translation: CASSPPFGTGDQPQHF.